Listed here are 22 T cell receptor beta chains from one sample, sequenced in a study of blood T cell repertoires in COVID-19. Clones were sequenced by immunoSEQ multiplex PCR, and TCRdb holds only the in-frame ones, with some missing. The sample has approximately 170,000 clones, approximately 82% seen once. The sequenced material came from peripheral blood. The receptors were gathered from a woman in her sixties or seventies who had recovered from COVID-19.

The rearrangement joins TRBV5-1 to TRBJ1-3, with TRBD1 matching over 10 bases. The CDR3 totals 17 residues. V was pared by 0 bases and J by 1 base, with 4 bases of the junction left unmatched. Germline V gene data show CDR1 as SGHRS and CDR2 as YFSETQ. CDR3 sequence: CASSLEGTGASGNTIYF. CDR3 in DNA: TGCGCCAGCAGCTTGGAGGGGACAGGGGCGTCTGGAAACACCATATATTTT.

The CDR3 nucleotides read TGTGCCAGCTCACCCGGGGGACAGGGTATCTACAATGAGCAGTTCTTC. It encodes CASSPGGQGIYNEQFF. This sequence joins TRBV18 and TRBJ2-1, with TRBD1 matching 9 bases. This CDR3 spans 16 amino acids. Germline trimming cut 3 bases from V and 3 bases from J; bases unmatched to any gene: 6. Germline CDR1 KGHSH, CDR2 LQKENI.

The chain links TRBV4-2 to TRBJ1-2; unclear D gene. Trimming removed 6 bases from V and 0 bases from J, with 14 bases in between. The CDR3 spans 15 residues. Looked up from germline, CDR1 is LGHNA and CDR2 is YNFKEQ. CDR3 region: CASSPAGEANYGYTF. The DNA for the CDR3 is TGTGCCAGCAGTCCTGCCGGAGAAGCTAACTATGGCTACACCTTC.

The chain joins TRBV10-1 to TRBJ2-7, with 12 nucleotides matching TRBD1. The germline CDR1 and CDR2 sequences are WNHNN and SYGVQD (reference sequence). The CDR3 spans 14 residues. The V gene end was trimmed by 8 bases and the J gene end by 7 bases; junction bases not matched to a gene: 9. This CDR3 reads CASPPGQGAGEQYF. The CDR3 region has the DNA TGCGCCAGCCCCCCGGGACAGGGGGCGGGAGAGCAGTACTTC.

This sequence joins TRBV7-3 and TRBJ1-1; 8 bases match TRBD1. Germline CDR1 and CDR2: SGHTA and FQGTGA. V gave up 3 bases and J gave up 10 bases; unmatched junction bases: 22. This CDR3 has 18 residues. The CDR3 region is CASSFGLWRDRSEDLAFF. CDR3 bases: TGTGCCAGCAGCTTTGGCCTATGGAGGGACAGGAGTGAGGATCTAGCTTTCTTT.

The V gene is TRBV3-1 (or the pseudogene TRBV3-2), the J gene TRBJ2-3; D perhaps matches TRBD1 (6 bases). The ends were cut back, 5 bases at V and 3 bases at J, with 9 bases in the middle. Looked up from germline, CDR1 is LGHDT and CDR2 is YNNKEL (reference sequence). The CDR3 length is 13 residues. The CDR3 bases are TGTGCCAGCAGCGGGGGCGGGACAGATACGCAGTATTTT. This codes for CASSGGGTDTQYF.

The chain couples TRBV5-1 to TRBJ2-3; 10 nucleotides align to TRBD2. The germline V gene encodes CDR1 SGHRS and CDR2 YFSETQ. J was trimmed by 3 bases and V by 4 bases; bases with no gene match: 11. The CDR3 spans 17 residues. The CDR3 sequence is CASSPARSSGGTDTQYF. The CDR3 DNA is TGCGCCAGCAGCCCGGCCCGATCTAGCGGGGGTACAGATACGCAGTATTTT.

The chain recombines TRBV18 with TRBJ1-2; a possible D gene is TRBD1 (5 bases). V was cut by 3 bases and J by 2 bases, with 13 bases left in between. CDR3 length: 15 amino acids. Germline V lookup: CDR1 KGHSH, CDR2 LQKENI. The CDR3 nucleotides are TGTGCCAGCTCACCCCCGGTCGACAGAAACTATGGCTACACCTTC. Amino acid sequence: CASSPPVDRNYGYTF.

This clone was counted many times. The rearrangement joins TRBV12-3 or TRBV12-4 to TRBJ1-3; 8 bases line up with TRBD1. The CDR3 totals 13 residues. The V and J ends lost 8 bases and 4 bases, in that order; junction bases with no gene match: 4. The CDR3 DNA follows: TGTGCCAGCGGGCAGGGGGCGGGAAACACCATATATTTT. Translation gives CASGQGAGNTIYF.

The V call is TRBV5-4, the J call TRBJ1-1; D may be TRBD1 (5 bases). The V end was cut by 4 bases, the J end by 3 bases, with 16 bases between. The CDR3 is 15 amino acids. Germline CDR1 reads SGHNT; CDR2 reads YYREEE (reference sequence). DNA of the CDR3: TGTGCCAGCAGCCCCGTGGGGGGGGGTGACACTGAAGCTTTCTTT. Translated: CASSPVGGGDTEAFF.

This clone was picked up a small number of times. The chain joins TRBV5-4 to TRBJ2-1, with no clear D. CDR3 length: 13 amino acids. Trimming cost V 5 bases and J 2 bases, with 8 bases left between them. Germline CDR1 is SGHNT and CDR2 is YYREEE (reference sequence). The CDR3 sequence is CASSVPAYNEQFF. For the CDR3, the DNA is TGTGCCAGCAGTGTCCCAGCCTACAATGAGCAGTTCTTC.

The J gene is TRBJ2-5, the V gene TRBV4-3; D uncertain. Germline lookup yields CDR1 LGHNA and CDR2 YSLEER. The CDR3 contains 15 residues. V was pared by 0 bases and J by 5 bases, with 13 bases between. CDR3 sequence (DNA): TGCGCCAGCAGCCAAGACGTTCCTCCCGGGGAGACCCAGTACTTC. It encodes CASSQDVPPGETQYF.

About this clone itself: Additional DNA sequences in this sample encode the identical CDR3. This chain connects TRBV5-1 to TRBJ2-1; 14 bases line up with TRBD2. This CDR3 is built from 15 residues. Unmatched junction bases numbered 1, after V lost 4 bases and J lost 4 bases. Per the germline V gene, CDR1 is SGHRS and CDR2 is YFSETQ. The CDR3 region has the DNA TGCGCCAGCAGCCGGACTAGCGGGGGGTACAATGAGCAGTTCTTC. Protein product: CASSRTSGGYNEQFF.

This chain uses TRBV27 with TRBJ2-1; 8 nucleotides match TRBD2. J was trimmed by 6 bases and V by 5 bases; bases with no gene match: 12. There are 16 residues in the CDR3. Germline values: CDR1 MNHEY, CDR2 SMNVEV (reference sequence). CDR3 nucleotides: TGTGCCAGCAGTCCTGCCTCCGGGAGGGTCTTCAATGAGCAGTTCTTC. Its protein product is CASSPASGRVFNEQFF.

The rearrangement uses TRBV7-2 and TRBJ2-3; D is perhaps TRBD2 (5 bases). With 4 bases removed from V and 4 bases from J, the gap between germline ends came to 9 bases. CDR1 SGHTA and CDR2 FQGNSA come from the germline V gene. The CDR3 contains 13 residues. CDR3 sequence (DNA): TGTGCCAGCAGCTGGGGAGACGCAGATACGCAGTATTTT. This gives the protein CASSWGDADTQYF.

V usage is TRBV27 and J usage is TRBJ1-1; TRBD1 matches 9 bases. The germline gives CDR1 MNHEY, CDR2 SMNVEV (reference sequence). This CDR3 has 15 amino acids. Losses at the gene ends were 1 base for V and 6 bases for J; bases not matched to a gene: 6. The CDR3 reads CASSLWGQGYPEAFF. The CDR3 DNA is TGTGCCAGCAGTTTATGGGGACAGGGCTACCCTGAAGCTTTCTTT.

Comments on this clone: In the same sample, other DNA sequences code for this CDR3. This chain uses TRBV9 with TRBJ2-3; TRBD2 matches 7 bases. This CDR3 is built from 14 residues. Trimming took 4 bases from V and 2 from J; bases not matched to a gene: 4. The germline V gene encodes CDR1 SGDLS and CDR2 YYNGEE. CDR3 protein: CASSPLADTDTQYF. The DNA of the CDR3 is TGTGCCAGCAGCCCCCTAGCGGACACAGATACGCAGTATTTT.

The rearrangement joins TRBV4-1 to TRBJ2-1, with a possible D match to TRBD1 (5 bases). There are 16 residues in the CDR3. Germline V gene data show CDR1 as MGHRA and CDR2 as YSYEKL. V dropped 0 bases and J dropped 4 bases, with 13 bases sitting between them. The CDR3: CASSQDRAGIYNEQFF. CDR3 sequence (DNA): TGCGCCAGCAGCCAAGATAGGGCAGGGATATACAATGAGCAGTTCTTC.

This chain joins TRBV9 and TRBJ2-1; D might be TRBD2 (7 bases). Between the trimmed V and J ends, which lost 0 bases and 2 bases, there was a span of 9 bases. The CDR3 covers 15 residues. From germline, CDR1 is SGDLS and CDR2 YYNGEE. The CDR3 is CASSVVGGPYNEQFF. Written as DNA, the CDR3 is TGTGCCAGCAGCGTAGTGGGGGGGCCCTACAATGAGCAGTTCTTC.

The chain uses TRBV30 and TRBJ1-3; 8 nucleotides align to TRBD1. The CDR3 covers 15 residues. The germline V gene has CDR1 GTSNPN and CDR2 SVGIG (reference sequence). V shed 0 bases and J 2 bases; nucleotides not matched to a gene: 3. As DNA, the CDR3 is TGTGCCTGGAGTGTATCGGACAGGGCTGGAAACACCATATATTTT. Translated: CAWSVSDRAGNTIYF.

The chain couples TRBV15 to TRBJ1-6, with 10 positions matching TRBD1. V lost 0 bases, J lost 8 bases, and 7 bases stayed unmatched. Germline-derived CDR1 and CDR2 are LNHNV and YYDKDF (reference sequence). The CDR3 runs to 17 residues. The CDR3 sequence is CATSRDRTGQGDSPLHF. In DNA, the CDR3 is TGTGCCACCAGCAGAGACCGAACCGGACAGGGGGATTCACCCCTCCACTTT.

CDR3 residues: CAWSWGPYTGELFF. The CDR3, as DNA: TGTGCCTGGAGTTGGGGGCCATACACCGGGGAGCTGTTTTTT. V and J are TRBV30 and TRBJ2-2, with D possibly TRBD1 on 6 matching bases. Trimming cost V 2 bases and J 3 bases, with 10 bases left between them. Per germline, CDR1 GTSNPN and CDR2 SVGIG (reference sequence). The CDR3 runs 14 residues.